This is a list of T cell receptor beta chains from one sample in a study of HIV-infected patients and healthy controls. TCRdb re-called the 5' RACE reads through MiXCR, storing one row per CDR3 protein. This sample has approximately 9,000 distinct CDR3 sequences, with approximately 8% found just once. The material was blood, obtained before antiretroviral therapy. All receptors come from an adult with HIV infection. The donor label of this sample is uncertain. CDR3s leave out the opening cysteine and the closing phenylalanine or tryptophan. Fields, in order: D gene, V gene, J gene, CDR3 protein. D genes are given only for firm matches.

D gene: TRBD1
V gene: TRBV3-1
J gene: TRBJ1-1
CDR3 protein: ASSLTGNQDTEAF

D gene: -
V gene: TRBV6-2/TRBV6-3
J gene: TRBJ1-2
CDR3 protein: ASSFQGSGYGYT

D gene: TRBD2
V gene: TRBV4-1
J gene: TRBJ2-3
CDR3 protein: ASSQGRGGEYTDTQY

D gene: -
V gene: TRBV12-5
J gene: TRBJ2-4
CDR3 protein: ASGLVSTPHIQY

D gene: -
V gene: TRBV27
J gene: TRBJ1-6
CDR3 protein: ASSAGPKNSPLH

D gene: -
V gene: TRBV2
J gene: TRBJ2-2
CDR3 protein: ASSGQDLNTGELF

D gene: -
V gene: TRBV11-2
J gene: TRBJ2-3
CDR3 protein: ASSLAARDTQY

D gene: -
V gene: TRBV6-5
J gene: TRBJ1-2
CDR3 protein: ASSYSSGPTYGYT

D gene: -
V gene: TRBV20-1
J gene: TRBJ1-6
CDR3 protein: SASGRESSPLH

D gene: -
V gene: TRBV6-6
J gene: TRBJ2-3
CDR3 protein: ASSYGSSTDTQY

D gene: TRBD2
V gene: TRBV29-1
J gene: TRBJ2-7
CDR3 protein: SVGPSGSYEQY

D gene: -
V gene: TRBV13
J gene: TRBJ2-2
CDR3 protein: ASSGVPSGELF

D gene: -
V gene: TRBV12-3/TRBV12-4
J gene: TRBJ2-5
CDR3 protein: ASSPHGIKQETQY

D gene: TRBD1
V gene: TRBV6-2/TRBV6-3
J gene: TRBJ2-7
CDR3 protein: ASSGQGSSYEQY

D gene: -
V gene: TRBV7-6
J gene: TRBJ2-1
CDR3 protein: ASSSEALGYNEQF

D gene: TRBD1
V gene: TRBV5-4
J gene: TRBJ2-3
CDR3 protein: ASRKGIGGYGADTQY

D gene: -
V gene: TRBV7-6
J gene: TRBJ2-3
CDR3 protein: ASSAGAEDTQY

D gene: TRBD2
V gene: TRBV5-6
J gene: TRBJ2-7
CDR3 protein: ASSFGLAELREQY

D gene: -
V gene: TRBV4-2
J gene: TRBJ1-1
CDR3 protein: ASSQDPLSVGAF

D gene: TRBD1
V gene: TRBV15
J gene: TRBJ1-1
CDR3 protein: ATRYPGGHEAF

D gene: -
V gene: TRBV7-2
J gene: TRBJ2-7
CDR3 protein: ASSFGPGQY

D gene: -
V gene: TRBV12-3/TRBV12-4
J gene: TRBJ2-5
CDR3 protein: ASNLQGFGETQY

D gene: -
V gene: TRBV19
J gene: TRBJ1-1
CDR3 protein: ASSIDRGRVNPEAF

D gene: TRBD1
V gene: TRBV5-1
J gene: TRBJ1-1
CDR3 protein: ASSSTGGMNTEAF

D gene: TRBD2
V gene: TRBV20-1
J gene: TRBJ2-4
CDR3 protein: SASSGSENIQY

D gene: TRBD2
V gene: TRBV12-3/TRBV12-4
J gene: TRBJ2-4
CDR3 protein: ASSFSPGGGNIQY

D gene: TRBD1
V gene: TRBV19
J gene: TRBJ2-2
CDR3 protein: ASRGFGTANTGELF

D gene: -
V gene: TRBV24-1
J gene: TRBJ2-1
CDR3 protein: ATSEGTTWDEQF

D gene: -
V gene: TRBV5-4
J gene: TRBJ1-2
CDR3 protein: ASSLGNQNYGYT

D gene: -
V gene: TRBV7-9
J gene: TRBJ2-7
CDR3 protein: ASRGLSYEQY

D gene: -
V gene: TRBV12-3/TRBV12-4
J gene: TRBJ2-5
CDR3 protein: ASSLAEEGVQETQY

D gene: TRBD1
V gene: TRBV20-1
J gene: TRBJ2-3
CDR3 protein: SAPKGAVDTDTQY

D gene: -
V gene: TRBV12-3/TRBV12-4
J gene: TRBJ1-5
CDR3 protein: ASSLAQSNQPQH

D gene: TRBD1
V gene: TRBV7-9
J gene: TRBJ2-7
CDR3 protein: ASSLRPGGQGEQY

D gene: -
V gene: TRBV28
J gene: TRBJ1-5
CDR3 protein: ASSFLPGQPQH

D gene: -
V gene: TRBV6-5
J gene: TRBJ2-3
CDR3 protein: ASSYSQEFSTDTQY

D gene: -
V gene: TRBV20-1
J gene: TRBJ1-3
CDR3 protein: SARDLRSPGNTIY

D gene: -
V gene: TRBV12-3/TRBV12-4
J gene: TRBJ2-5
CDR3 protein: ASSFSISRGGTQY

D gene: -
V gene: TRBV3-1
J gene: TRBJ2-5
CDR3 protein: ASSQDMGGFETQY

D gene: -
V gene: TRBV6-5
J gene: TRBJ2-1
CDR3 protein: ASSYGNHNEQF

D gene: -
V gene: TRBV12-3/TRBV12-4
J gene: TRBJ2-3
CDR3 protein: ASSFGPVTQY

D gene: TRBD1
V gene: TRBV14
J gene: TRBJ1-2
CDR3 protein: ASSQVLGGGGGYT

D gene: TRBD2
V gene: TRBV6-6
J gene: TRBJ2-1
CDR3 protein: ASNKSPSGDDEQF

D gene: -
V gene: TRBV6-5
J gene: TRBJ2-7
CDR3 protein: ASSYRAGDYEQY

D gene: -
V gene: TRBV12-3/TRBV12-4
J gene: TRBJ1-2
CDR3 protein: ASSAVGGGYT

D gene: -
V gene: TRBV29-1
J gene: TRBJ1-1
CDR3 protein: SVSDGPGAEAF

D gene: -
V gene: TRBV18
J gene: TRBJ2-1
CDR3 protein: ASSLQGNNEQF

D gene: -
V gene: TRBV7-2
J gene: TRBJ1-1
CDR3 protein: ASSSRTGREAF

D gene: -
V gene: TRBV27
J gene: TRBJ2-7
CDR3 protein: ASSLLGLSPHEQY

D gene: -
V gene: TRBV20-1
J gene: TRBJ1-2
CDR3 protein: SARDPGQVGGYT

D gene: TRBD1
V gene: TRBV5-1
J gene: TRBJ1-1
CDR3 protein: ASSLRTGGAGDTEAF

D gene: TRBD1
V gene: TRBV7-9
J gene: TRBJ2-2
CDR3 protein: ASSPTPGQGFAGELF